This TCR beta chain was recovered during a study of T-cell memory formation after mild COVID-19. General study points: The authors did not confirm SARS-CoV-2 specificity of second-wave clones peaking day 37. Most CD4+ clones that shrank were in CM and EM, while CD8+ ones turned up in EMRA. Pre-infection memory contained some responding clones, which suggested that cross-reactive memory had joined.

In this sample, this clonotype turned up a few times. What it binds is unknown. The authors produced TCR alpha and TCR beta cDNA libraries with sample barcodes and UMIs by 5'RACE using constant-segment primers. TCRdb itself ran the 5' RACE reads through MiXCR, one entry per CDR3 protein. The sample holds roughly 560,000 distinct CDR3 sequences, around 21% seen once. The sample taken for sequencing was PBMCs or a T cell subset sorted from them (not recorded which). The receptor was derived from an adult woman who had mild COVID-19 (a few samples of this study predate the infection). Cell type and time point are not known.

CDR3 nucleotides: TGCGCCAGCAGCCACCAGGGCCCCCCCACCTCCTACGAGCAGTACTTC. Amino acids: CASSHQGPPTSYEQYF. The chain joins TRBV5-1 to TRBJ2-7; the D gene is possibly TRBD1 (5 bases). Per the germline V gene, CDR1 is SGHRS and CDR2 is YFSETQ. Deletions cut 4 bases from V and 0 bases from J, with 17 bases between. The CDR3 contains 16 residues.